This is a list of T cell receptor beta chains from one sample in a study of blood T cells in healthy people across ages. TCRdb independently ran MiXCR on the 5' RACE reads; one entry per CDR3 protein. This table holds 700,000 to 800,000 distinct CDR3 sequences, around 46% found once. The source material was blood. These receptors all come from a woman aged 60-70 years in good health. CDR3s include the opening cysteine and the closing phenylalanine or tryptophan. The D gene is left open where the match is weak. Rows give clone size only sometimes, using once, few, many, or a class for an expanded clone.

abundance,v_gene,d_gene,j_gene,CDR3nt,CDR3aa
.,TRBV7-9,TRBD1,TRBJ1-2,TGTGCCAGCAGCTTATCGCCGGGACAGGCGGGATATGGCTACACCTTC,CASSLSPGQAGYGYTF
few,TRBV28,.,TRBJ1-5,TGTGCCAGCAGTATTGACAGCGTTCCGCAGCCCCAGCATTTT,CASSIDSVPQPQHF
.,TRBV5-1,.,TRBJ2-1,TGCGCCAGCAGCTTTACACAGGGCCCCAATGAGCAGTTCTTC,CASSFTQGPNEQFF
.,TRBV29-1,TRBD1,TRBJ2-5,TGCAGCCTTCTAGGGGGCGCCGGGGAGACCCAGTACTTC,CSLLGGAGETQYF
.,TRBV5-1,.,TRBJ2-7,TGCGCCAGCAGCCCAGGCGGGGACTTTATTTACGAGCAGTACTTC,CASSPGGDFIYEQYF
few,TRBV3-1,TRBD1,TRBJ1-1,TGTGCCAGCAGCCACAGACAGGGCATGAACACTGAAGCTTTCTTT,CASSHRQGMNTEAFF
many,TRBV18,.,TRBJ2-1,TGTGCCAGCAGCCCCCCCTCCTACAATGAGCAGTTCTTC,CASSPPSYNEQFF
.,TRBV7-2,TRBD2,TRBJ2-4,TGTACCAGCAGCTTAATAGCGGGAGGGCCCCTAGCCAAAAACATTCAGTACTTC,CTSSLIAGGPLAKNIQYF
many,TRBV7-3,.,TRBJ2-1,TGTGCCAGCAGCTTAATGGGAGGCCGGGGTGAGCAGTTCTTC,CASSLMGGRGEQFF
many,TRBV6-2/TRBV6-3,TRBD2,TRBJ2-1,TGTGCCAGCAGCGTCCTAGCGGGGGGTCGCAATGAGCAGTTCTTC,CASSVLAGGRNEQFF
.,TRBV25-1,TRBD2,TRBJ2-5,TGTGCCAGCAGTGGCTCCGGTACTAGCGGGGGGCCGTATTACCAAGAGACCCAGTACTTC,CASSGSGTSGGPYYQETQYF
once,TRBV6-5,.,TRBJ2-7,TGTGCCAGCAGAAGCTCCGGGACGTCCGCCTACGAGCAGTACTTC,CASRSSGTSAYEQYF
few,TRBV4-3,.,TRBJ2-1,TGCGCCAGCAGCCAAGAATTCGCGCGGGCCCTCCATGAGCAGTTCTTC,CASSQEFARALHEQFF
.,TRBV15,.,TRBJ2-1,TGTGCCACCGCACGGTCTAGCGTGTCCTCCTACAATGAGCAGTTCTTC,CATARSSVSSYNEQFF
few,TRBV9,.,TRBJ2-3,TGTGCCAGCAGCGTAGACGGAGGGGGGATCCTCACAGATACGCAGTATTTT,CASSVDGGGILTDTQYF
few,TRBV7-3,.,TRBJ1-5,TGTGCCAGCAGCCTAAAGGGGGATCAGCCCCAGCATTTT,CASSLKGDQPQHF
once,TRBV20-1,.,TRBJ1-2,TGCAGTGCCACTTCAGGCCCCGACTATGGCTACACCTTC,CSATSGPDYGYTF
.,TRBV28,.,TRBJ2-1,TGTGCCAGCCAGGGCGCGGGGTTAAGATACAATGAGCAGTTCTTC,CASQGAGLRYNEQFF
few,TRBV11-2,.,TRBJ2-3,TGTGCCAGCAGCCAGCAGAGGTTAACAGATACGCAGTATTTT,CASSQQRLTDTQYF
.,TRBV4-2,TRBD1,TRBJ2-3,TGTGCCAGCAGCCACTCGGGACAGGGGGCGTCAGATACGCAGTATTTT,CASSHSGQGASDTQYF
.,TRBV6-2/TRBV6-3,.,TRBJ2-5,TGTGCCAGCACCGGGTTGAGAACAGAGCAGTACTTC,CASTGLRTEQYF
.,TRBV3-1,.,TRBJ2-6,TGTGCCAGCAGCCAAGATCTCTCTGGGGCCAACGTCCTGACTTTC,CASSQDLSGANVLTF
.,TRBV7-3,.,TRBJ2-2,TGTGCCAGCAGCTTAACCGGCAACGTCGGCGGGGAGCTGTTTTTT,CASSLTGNVGGELFF
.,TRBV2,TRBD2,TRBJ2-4,TGTGCCAGCAGTGCCACTAGCGGGAGCATTCAGTACTTC,CASSATSGSIQYF
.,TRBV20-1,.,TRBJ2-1,TGCAGTGCTAGCTGGGGAAGGGCTTATGAGCAGTTCTTC,CSASWGRAYEQFF
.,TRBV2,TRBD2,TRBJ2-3,TGTGCCAGCACCAAGGGACTAGCGGGGACAGATACGCAGTATTTT,CASTKGLAGTDTQYF
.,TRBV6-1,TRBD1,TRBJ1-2,TGTGCCAGCAGACAGGCCGGGACAGGGGTATATGGCTACACCTTC,CASRQAGTGVYGYTF
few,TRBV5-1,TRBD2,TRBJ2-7,TGCGCCAGCACTTCGACTAGCGGGGGGACCTACGAGCAGTACTTC,CASTSTSGGTYEQYF
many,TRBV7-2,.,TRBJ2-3,TGTGCCAGCAGCTTATCCTCGAACCCAGATACGCAGTATTTT,CASSLSSNPDTQYF
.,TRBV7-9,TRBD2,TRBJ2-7,TGTGCCAGCAGCGATCCTAGCGGGAGGCAGCCATATCACTACGAGCAGTACTTC,CASSDPSGRQPYHYEQYF
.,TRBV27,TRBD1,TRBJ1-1,TGTGCCAGCAGTCTATCCGGGACAGGGTTGGTCACTGAAGCTTTCTTT,CASSLSGTGLVTEAFF
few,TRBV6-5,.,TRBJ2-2,TGTGCCAGCACCCTTACTAGTACCGGGGAGCTGTTTTTT,CASTLTSTGELFF
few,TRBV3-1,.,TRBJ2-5,TGTGCCAGCAGCCAAGATGTGTACCAAGAGACCCAGTACTTC,CASSQDVYQETQYF
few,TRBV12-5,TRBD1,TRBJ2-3,TGTGCTAGTGGTTTGGGGACAGGGGAACAGCTGGGCACAGATACGCAGTATTTT,CASGLGTGEQLGTDTQYF
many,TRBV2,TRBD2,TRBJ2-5,TGTGCCAGCAGTCGGACTAGCGGGAGACGAGAGACCCAGTACTTC,CASSRTSGRRETQYF
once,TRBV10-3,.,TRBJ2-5,TGTGCCATCAGTGGACGAGTGGGGGAGACCCAGTACTTC,CAISGRVGETQYF
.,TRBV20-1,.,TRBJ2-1,TGCAGTGCTAGAGGACCTCATAGTGTTTCTGGCAATGAGCAGTTCTTC,CSARGPHSVSGNEQFF
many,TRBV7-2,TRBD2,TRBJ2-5,TGTGCCAGCAGCTTAGTTCTAGCGGGTGAGACCCAGTACTTC,CASSLVLAGETQYF
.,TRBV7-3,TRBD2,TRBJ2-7,TGTGCCAGCAGCTTAACTGGGGGACTAGCGGGTTACGAGCAGTACTTC,CASSLTGGLAGYEQYF
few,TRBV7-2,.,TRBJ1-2,TGTGCCAGCAGCCGAGACAGTTTCGATGGCTACACCTTC,CASSRDSFDGYTF
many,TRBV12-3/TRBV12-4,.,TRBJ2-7,TGTGCCAGCAGTTTTTTCACAGATAACTACGAGCAGTACTTC,CASSFFTDNYEQYF
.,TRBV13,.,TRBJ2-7,TGTGCCAGCAGCCCAAGGGAGACTAGTGCGGGATTCTACGAGCAGTACTTC,CASSPRETSAGFYEQYF
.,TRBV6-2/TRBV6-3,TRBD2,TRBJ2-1,TGTGCCAGCAATTATCAGACTAGCGGATCAACAGCCCCCTACAATGAGCAGTTCTTC,CASNYQTSGSTAPYNEQFF
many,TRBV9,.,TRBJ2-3,TGTGCCAGCAGCGTAGCGGCAACAGATACGCAGTATTTT,CASSVAATDTQYF
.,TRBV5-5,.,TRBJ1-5,TGTGCCAGCAGCCCGGGGGACGGAATTAGCAATCAGCCCCAGCATTTT,CASSPGDGISNQPQHF
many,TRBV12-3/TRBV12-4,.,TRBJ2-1,TGTGCCAGCAGTTTATATGAGCAGTTCTTC,CASSLYEQFF
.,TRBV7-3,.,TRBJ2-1,TGTGCCAGCAGGGATATTTCAGGAGACGGTTACAGTGAGCAGTTCTTC,CASRDISGDGYSEQFF
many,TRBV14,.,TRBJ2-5,TGTGCCAGCAGCCAAGATTGGGGGACCCAGTACTTC,CASSQDWGTQYF
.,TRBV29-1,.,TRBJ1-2,TGCAGCGTTGAACCCCCAGGCGGGGGGATTTGGGGCTACACCTTC,CSVEPPGGGIWGYTF
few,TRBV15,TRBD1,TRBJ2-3,TGTGCCACCAGCAGAGACAGGGGGTTCACAGATACGCAGTATTTT,CATSRDRGFTDTQYF
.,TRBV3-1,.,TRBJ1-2,TGTGCCAGCAGCCAAGATGGAGGGTCGAGGGGCTACACCTTC,CASSQDGGSRGYTF
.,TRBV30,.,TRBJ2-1,TGTGCCTGGAAGGGGGGGTGGATTGAGCAGTTCTTC,CAWKGGWIEQFF
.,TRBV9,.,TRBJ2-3,TGTGCCAGCAGCGTAGTAGACGGCGCAGATACGCAGTATTTT,CASSVVDGADTQYF